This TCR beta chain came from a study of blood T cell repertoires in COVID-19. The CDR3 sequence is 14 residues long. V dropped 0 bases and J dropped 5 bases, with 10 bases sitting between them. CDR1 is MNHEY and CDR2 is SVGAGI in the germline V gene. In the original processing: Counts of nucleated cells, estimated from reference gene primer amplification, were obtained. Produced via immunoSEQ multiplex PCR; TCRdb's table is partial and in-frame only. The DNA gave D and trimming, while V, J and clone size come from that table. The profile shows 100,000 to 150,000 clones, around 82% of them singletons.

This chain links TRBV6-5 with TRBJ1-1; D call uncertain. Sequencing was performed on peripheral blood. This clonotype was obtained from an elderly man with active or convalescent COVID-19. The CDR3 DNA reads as TGTGCCAGCAGTTACTCGAATGCGATTACTGAAGCTTTCTTT. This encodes CASSYSNAITEAFF.